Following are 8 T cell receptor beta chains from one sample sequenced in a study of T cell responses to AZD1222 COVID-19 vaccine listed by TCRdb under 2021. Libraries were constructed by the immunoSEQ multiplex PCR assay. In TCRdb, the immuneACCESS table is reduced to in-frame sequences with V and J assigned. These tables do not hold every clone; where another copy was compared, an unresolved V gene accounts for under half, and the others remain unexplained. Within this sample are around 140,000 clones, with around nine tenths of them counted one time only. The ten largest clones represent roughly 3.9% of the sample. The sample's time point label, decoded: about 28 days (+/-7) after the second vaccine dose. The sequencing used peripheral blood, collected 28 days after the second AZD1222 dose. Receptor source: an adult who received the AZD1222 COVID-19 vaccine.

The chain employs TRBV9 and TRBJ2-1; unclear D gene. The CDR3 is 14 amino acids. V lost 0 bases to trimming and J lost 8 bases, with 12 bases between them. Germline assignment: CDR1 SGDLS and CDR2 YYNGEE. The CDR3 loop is CASSVEDRRDEQFF. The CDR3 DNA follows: TGTGCCAGCAGCGTAGAGGACCGACGGGATGAGCAGTTCTTC.

The CDR3 protein is CAISRDPGLAESSYNEQFF. In DNA form, the CDR3 reads TGTGCCATCAGTCGCGACCCCGGACTAGCAGAAAGCTCCTACAATGAGCAGTTCTTC. The rearrangement links TRBV10-3 to TRBJ2-1, with 8 nucleotides matching TRBD2. Trimming removed 5 bases from V and 0 bases from J; junction bases left unmatched: 15. CDR3 length: 19 amino acids. The germline V gene has CDR1 ENHRY and CDR2 SYGVKD.

The chain's CDR3 is CASSKEATGELFF. In DNA form, the CDR3 reads TGTGCCAGCAGCAAAGAGGCAACCGGGGAGCTGTTTTTT. The gene calls are TRBV21-1 and TRBJ2-2. TRBV21-1 is marked as a pseudogene. The CDR3 extends over 13 amino acids.

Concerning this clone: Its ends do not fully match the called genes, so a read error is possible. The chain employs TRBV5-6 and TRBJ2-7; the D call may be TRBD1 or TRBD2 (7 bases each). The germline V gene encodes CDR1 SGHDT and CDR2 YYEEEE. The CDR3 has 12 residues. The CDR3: CASSSRQGGRDF. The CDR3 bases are TGTGCCAGCAGCTCACGACAGGGAGGGAGAGACTTC.

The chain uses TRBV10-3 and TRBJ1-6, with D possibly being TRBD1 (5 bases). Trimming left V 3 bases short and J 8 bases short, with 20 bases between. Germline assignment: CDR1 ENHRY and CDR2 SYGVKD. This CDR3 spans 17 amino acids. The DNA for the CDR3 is TGTGCCATCAGTGAAAAACGGGACTTCGAGCAGGATTCACCCCTCCACTTT. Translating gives CAISEKRDFEQDSPLHF.

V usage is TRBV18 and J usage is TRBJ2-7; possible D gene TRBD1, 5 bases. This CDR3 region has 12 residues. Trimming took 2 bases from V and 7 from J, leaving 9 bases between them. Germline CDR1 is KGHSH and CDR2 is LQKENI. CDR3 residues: CASSPNSGEQYF. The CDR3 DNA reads TGTGCCAGCTCACCAAATTCAGGGGAGCAGTACTTC.

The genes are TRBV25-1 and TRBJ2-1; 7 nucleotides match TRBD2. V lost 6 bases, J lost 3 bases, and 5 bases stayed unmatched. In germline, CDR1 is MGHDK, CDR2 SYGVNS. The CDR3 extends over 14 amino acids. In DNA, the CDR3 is TGTGCCAGCAGCGCTAGCGGAAGCTACAATGAGCAGTTCTTC. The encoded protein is CASSASGSYNEQFF.

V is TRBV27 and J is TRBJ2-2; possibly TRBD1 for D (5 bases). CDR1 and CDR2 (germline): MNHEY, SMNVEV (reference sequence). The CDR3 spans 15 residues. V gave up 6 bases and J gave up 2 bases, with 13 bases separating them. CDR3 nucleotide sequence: TGTGCCAGCAGACCAGACAGATCCAACACCGGGGAGCTGTTTTTT. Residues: CASRPDRSNTGELFF.